This T cell receptor (beta chain) originates from a study of a mutant IDH1 vaccine in newly diagnosed glioma. About the research overall: Vaccinations were initiated 4-6 weeks following radiotherapy alone, or were given together with temozolomide cycles.

Data came from immunoSEQ multiplex PCR; TCRdb stores just in-frame clones and leaves some out. The sample lists some 57,000 clones, approximately 80% occurring once. Worth noting for this clone: Its antigen is as yet unknown.

CDR1 GTSNPN and CDR2 SVGIG come from the germline V gene (reference sequence). The germline V and J ends were trimmed by 2 bases and 4 bases, with 5 bases remaining between them. This CDR3 is built from 11 residues. Time point in this sample: week 47, end of study. In the vaccine, a single dose held 300 ug of the mutant IDH1 20-mer peptide, along with topical imiquimod. This rearrangement joins TRBV30 to TRBJ2-5; D call uncertain. The sample in question was PBMCs, obtained from a glioma patient whose treatment included an IDH1 peptide vaccine. This clonotype originated in a woman in her forties with glioma. Some clones in this sample may be carry-over from other donors' samples. CDR3 DNA sequence: TGTGCCTGGAGTAGGGCAGAGACCCAGTACTTC. The encoded protein is CAWSRAETQYF.